This passage covers 18 T cell receptor beta chains from one sample sequenced in a study of blood T cell repertoires in COVID-19 (dated by TCRdb to between 2020 and 2021). Library prep was done by the immunoSEQ multiplex PCR assay. TCRdb's version of the immuneACCESS table is confined to in-frame rearrangements and falls short of the full clone set. An unresolved V gene accounts for under half of the shortfall where checked; the remainder is of unknown origin. Recorded for this sample are about 320,000 clones; approximately 89% of them occurred a single time. Under 2% of the sample is taken by the ten largest. Sequenced: peripheral blood. The source is a woman aged 25 to 45 with COVID-19, enrolled during active disease.

The rearrangement uses TRBV7-9 and TRBJ2-4, with 12 bases identical to TRBD2. The CDR3 runs 14 residues. Germline V CDR1 and CDR2: SEHNR, FQNEAQ (reference sequence). V lost 8 bases and J lost 7; bases outside the gene matches: 6. The CDR3 nucleotides are TGTGCCAGCTCAACTAGCGGGGGGCAGAACATTCAGTACTTC. It is translated as CASSTSGGQNIQYF.

The chain combines TRBV27 with TRBJ1-1, with TRBD1 as a possible D gene (5 bases). The CDR3 totals 13 residues. From germline, CDR1 is MNHEY and CDR2 SMNVEV (reference sequence). Trimming shortened V by 6 bases and J by 7 bases, and 15 bases separated the two germline ends. The CDR3 reads CASRRRQGFEAFF. In DNA form, the CDR3 reads TGTGCCAGCAGACGCAGGCAGGGTTTTGAAGCTTTCTTT.

The V and J genes are TRBV15 and TRBJ1-4; a weak D match, TRBD1 (6 bases). Germline V gene data show CDR1 as LNHNV and CDR2 as YYDKDF (reference sequence). This CDR3 comprises 14 residues. V was clipped by 0 bases and J by 7 bases, with 9 bases between them. For the CDR3, the DNA is TGTGCCACCAGCAGAGAAGGACAGCTTGAAAAACTGTTTTTT. The encoded protein is CATSREGQLEKLFF.

The chain joins TRBV5-4 to TRBJ2-3, with 11 bases that match TRBD2. CDR3 length equals 15 residues. Germline V gene sequence: CDR1 SGHNT, CDR2 YYREEE (reference sequence). Unmatched junction bases numbered 4, after V lost 2 bases and J lost 5 bases. CDR3: CASSFSGGAGDTQYF. The CDR3 bases are TGTGCCAGCAGCTTTAGCGGGGGGGCCGGAGATACGCAGTATTTT.

This clone showed up just a few times. The chain recombines TRBV5-1 with TRBJ1-2; a possible D gene is TRBD1 (6 bases). The CDR3 has 13 amino acids. V lost 7 bases to trimming and J lost 8 bases, with 18 bases between them. Looked up from germline, CDR1 is SGHRS and CDR2 is YFSETQ. The CDR3 nucleotides read TGCGCCAGCGCCCACGGACAGCTTGTGGGCTACACCTTC. Its translation: CASAHGQLVGYTF.

This chain joins TRBV19 and TRBJ1-2; no firm D call. Trimming cost V 7 bases and J 3 bases, with 27 bases left between them. Germline loops: CDR1 LNHDA, CDR2 SQIVND (reference sequence). The CDR3 spans 18 residues. The CDR3 here is CASTTISGRSSGDYGYTF. In DNA form, the CDR3 reads TGTGCCAGTACCACCATATCTGGGAGGTCTAGTGGCGACTATGGCTACACCTTC.

This clone came up once. The rearrangement joins TRBV4-1 to TRBJ2-1, with 7 bases that match TRBD2. This CDR3 has 16 residues. CDR1 is MGHRA, CDR2 YSYEKL, per germline. Losses at the gene ends were 2 bases for V and 2 bases for J; bases not matched to a gene: 6. For the CDR3, the DNA is TGCGCCAGCAGCCAACCCCCCGCGGGGGCCTACAATGAGCAGTTCTTC. Its protein is CASSQPPAGAYNEQFF.

The V and J genes are TRBV12-3 or TRBV12-4 and TRBJ1-2; 8 bases fit TRBD1. The V segment lost 1 base and the J segment 8 bases; nucleotides outside the gene matches: 3. There are 13 residues in the CDR3. The CDR3 DNA reads as TGTGCCAGCAGTTTAGACAGGGGGAGCGGCTACACCTTC. It specifies CASSLDRGSGYTF.

J is TRBJ1-3 and V is TRBV6-6; D not certain. Per the germline V gene, CDR1 is MNHNY and CDR2 is SVGAGI (reference sequence). This CDR3 is built from 17 residues. Between the trimmed V and J ends, which lost 5 bases and 0 bases, there was a span of 17 bases. The CDR3 spells CASSPAGEGSSGNTIYF. CDR3 sequence (DNA): TGTGCCAGCAGTCCCGCCGGGGAGGGCAGCTCTGGAAACACCATATATTTT.

The V call is TRBV3-1 (or the pseudogene TRBV3-2), the J call TRBJ1-1; possibly TRBD1 for D (6 bases). The germline CDR1 and CDR2 sequences are LGHDT and YNNKEL (reference sequence). CDR3 length: 16 residues. V was trimmed by 4 bases and J by 3 bases, leaving 18 bases between them. CDR3 amino acids: CASSPQQQGRDTEAFF. The CDR3 DNA reads as TGTGCCAGCAGCCCCCAGCAACAGGGTCGGGACACTGAAGCTTTCTTT.

V and J are TRBV6-5 and TRBJ1-2, with TRBD1 matching 7 bases. V lost 1 base and J lost 8; bases outside the gene matches: 7. CDR1 MNHEY and CDR2 SVGAGI come from the germline V gene. The CDR3 extends over 14 amino acids. The CDR3 loop is CASSYLGQSGGYTF. The CDR3 nucleotides read TGTGCCAGCAGTTACTTGGGACAGAGTGGAGGCTACACCTTC.

V is TRBV4-2 and J is TRBJ1-1, with TRBD1 as a possible D gene (6 bases). Germline values: CDR1 LGHNA, CDR2 YNFKEQ. Trimming took off 7 bases at V and 4 bases at J, with 16 bases between the two ends. There are 14 residues in the CDR3. CDR3 coding DNA: TGTGCCAGCAATCCAGGGGCGGGGGGCACTGAAGCTTTCTTT. Protein product: CASNPGAGGTEAFF.

The genes are TRBV5-1 and TRBJ1-6; 8 bases map to TRBD1. With 0 bases clipped from V and 6 bases from J, the junction kept 5 bases outside the gene matches. The CDR3 has 16 residues. Germline-derived CDR1 and CDR2 are SGHRS and YFSETQ. CDR3 DNA: TGCGCCAGCAGCTTGGAGGGGACAGGCGGTAATTCACCCCTCCACTTT. It is translated as CASSLEGTGGNSPLHF.

The chain recombines TRBV5-4 with TRBJ2-5; TRBD2 matches at 10 bases. Losses at the gene ends were 0 bases for V and 1 base for J; bases not matched to a gene: 3. Germline assignment: CDR1 SGHNT and CDR2 YYREEE (reference sequence). This CDR3 region has 16 residues. The chain's CDR3 is CASSLGVAGGQETQYF. CDR3 bases: TGTGCCAGCAGCTTGGGAGTAGCGGGGGGCCAAGAGACCCAGTACTTC.

This sequence joins TRBV5-1 and TRBJ1-3; maybe TRBD1 (5 bases). V lost 0 bases and J 2 bases, leaving 12 bases between the germline ends. The CDR3 has 16 residues. Germline loops: CDR1 SGHRS, CDR2 YFSETQ. CDR3 region: CASSLAGGAAGNTIYF. The CDR3 DNA reads as TGCGCCAGCAGCTTGGCAGGCGGGGCGGCTGGAAACACCATATATTTT.

The chain combines TRBV7-2 with TRBJ1-1, with a possible D match to TRBD1 (6 bases). The CDR3 length is 16 residues. The ends were cut back, 8 bases at V and 0 bases at J, with 19 bases in the middle. The germline gives CDR1 SGHTA, CDR2 FQGNSA. The CDR3 DNA sequence: TGTGCCAGCGCAATGAACGGACAGAACATGAACACTGAAGCTTTCTTT. Amino acids: CASAMNGQNMNTEAFF.

The rearrangement joins TRBV2 to TRBJ1-1, with 7 bases identical to TRBD1. The V and J ends lost 5 bases and 2 bases, in that order; junction bases with no gene match: 5. This CDR3 comprises 14 residues. From germline, CDR1 is SNHLY and CDR2 FYNNEI. CDR3 protein: CASSPGTDNTEAFF. The CDR3 nucleotides are TGTGCCAGCAGTCCCGGGACAGACAACACTGAAGCTTTCTTT.

The chain employs TRBV6-5 and TRBJ1-2; TRBD1 matches at 9 bases. Germline assignment: CDR1 MNHEY and CDR2 SVGAGI. This CDR3 spans 14 amino acids. The junction had 7 bases not matched to a gene; V was cut back by 6 bases and J by 5 bases. The CDR3 DNA is TGTGCCAGCAGGGGGACAGGGAGAAGGTATGGCTACACCTTC. As protein: CASRGTGRRYGYTF.